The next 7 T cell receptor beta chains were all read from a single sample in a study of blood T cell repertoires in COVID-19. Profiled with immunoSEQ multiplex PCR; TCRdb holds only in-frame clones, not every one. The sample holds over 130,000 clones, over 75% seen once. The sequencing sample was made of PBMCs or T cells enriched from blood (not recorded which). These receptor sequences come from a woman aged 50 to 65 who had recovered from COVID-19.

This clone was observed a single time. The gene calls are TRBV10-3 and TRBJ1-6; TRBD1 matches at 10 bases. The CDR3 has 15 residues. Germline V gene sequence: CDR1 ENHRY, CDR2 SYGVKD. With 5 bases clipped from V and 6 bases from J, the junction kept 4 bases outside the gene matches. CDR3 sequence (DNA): TGTGCCATCAGTAGACAGGGGGCCGGTAATTCACCCCTCCACTTT. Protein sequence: CAISRQGAGNSPLHF.

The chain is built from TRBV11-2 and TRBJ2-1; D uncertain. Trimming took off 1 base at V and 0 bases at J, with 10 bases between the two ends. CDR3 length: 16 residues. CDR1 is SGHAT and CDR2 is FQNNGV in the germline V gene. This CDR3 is CASSLVATSSYNEQFF. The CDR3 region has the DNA TGTGCCAGCAGCTTAGTTGCCACGAGCTCCTACAATGAGCAGTTCTTC.

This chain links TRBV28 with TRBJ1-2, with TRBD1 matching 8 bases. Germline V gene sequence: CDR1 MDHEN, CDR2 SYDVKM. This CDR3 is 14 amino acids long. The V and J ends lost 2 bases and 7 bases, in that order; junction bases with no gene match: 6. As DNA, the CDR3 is TGTGCCAGCAGTTTACCGGACAGGGAGGGTGGCTACACCTTC. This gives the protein CASSLPDREGGYTF.

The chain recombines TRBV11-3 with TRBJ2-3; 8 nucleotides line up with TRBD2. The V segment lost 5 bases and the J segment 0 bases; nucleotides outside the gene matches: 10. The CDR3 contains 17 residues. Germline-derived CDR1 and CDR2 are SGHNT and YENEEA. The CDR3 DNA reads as TGTGCCAGCAGCCTTGTAGGCGGGGGGCTAAGCACAGATACGCAGTATTTT. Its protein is CASSLVGGGLSTDTQYF.

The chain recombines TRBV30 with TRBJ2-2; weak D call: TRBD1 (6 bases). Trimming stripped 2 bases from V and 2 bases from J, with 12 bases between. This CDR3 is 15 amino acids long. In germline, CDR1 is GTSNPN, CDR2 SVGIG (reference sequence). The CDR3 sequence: CAWSPLQGNTGELFF. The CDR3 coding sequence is TGTGCCTGGAGTCCCCTACAGGGTAACACCGGGGAGCTGTTTTTT.

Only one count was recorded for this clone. CDR3: CASSSPGLAVGEQFF. As DNA, the CDR3 is TGTGCCAGCAGTTCTCCGGGACTAGCGGTAGGTGAGCAGTTCTTC. V is TRBV6-5 and J is TRBJ2-1; 11 nucleotides line up with TRBD2. Germline values: CDR1 MNHEY, CDR2 SVGAGI. V was clipped by 4 bases and J by 9 bases; unmatched bases: 8. This CDR3 contains 15 residues.

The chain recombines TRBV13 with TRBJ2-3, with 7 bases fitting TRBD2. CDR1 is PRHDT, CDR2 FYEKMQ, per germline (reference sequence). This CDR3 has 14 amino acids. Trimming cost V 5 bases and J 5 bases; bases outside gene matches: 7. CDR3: CASSPGGQGDTQYF. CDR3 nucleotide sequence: TGTGCCAGCAGCCCGGGAGGCCAGGGAGATACGCAGTATTTT.